Listed below are T cell receptor beta chains from one sample, sequenced in a study of T cell responses to AZD1222 COVID-19 vaccine. Using immunoSEQ multiplex PCR, the repertoire was profiled, and TCRdb retains in-frame clones only, with some absent. In the table there are 150,000 to 200,000 clones, 94% of which are singletons. The source material was peripheral blood, sampled on day 0 of AZD1222 vaccination. Receptors were obtained from an adult in good health. Each CDR3 is given with its conserved first and last residue. A D gene is named only where the DNA matches it firmly. Clone size, where shown, is once, few, many, or a class for clones that have expanded.

>-|TRBV30|TRBJ2-7|TRBD1
CAWSRDRGDEQYF
TGTGCCTGGAGCCGGGACAGGGGAGACGAGCAGTACTTC
>-|TRBV19|TRBJ1-6|-
CASSIWDLDSPLHF
TGTGCCAGTAGTATCTGGGATCTGGATTCACCCCTCCACTTT
>once|TRBV14|TRBJ1-1|-
CASSQVEAFF
TGTGCCAGCAGCCAAGTGGAAGCTTTCTTT
>-|TRBV6-5|TRBJ2-2|-
CDRTGRGNTGELFF
TGTGATCGGACAGGGAGGGGAAACACCGGGGAGCTGTTTTTT
>-|TRBV19|TRBJ1-5|-
CATSRMRTLEEPQHF
TGTGCCACCTCCCGGATGAGGACCCTGGAAGAGCCCCAGCATTTT
>-|TRBV19|TRBJ1-5|-
CASSKAWGNQPQHF
TGTGCCAGTAGTAAGGCATGGGGCAATCAGCCCCAGCATTTT
>-|TRBV27|TRBJ1-5|-
CASSFGEPDQPQHF
TGTGCCAGCAGTTTCGGGGAGCCCGATCAGCCCCAGCATTTT
>-|TRBV10-3|TRBJ1-1|-
CAISPGNTEAFF
TGTGCCATCAGCCCGGGGAACACTGAAGCTTTCTTT
>-|TRBV6-1|TRBJ1-1|-
CASSEVRGSGNTEAFF
TGTGCCAGCAGTGAAGTGAGAGGGTCCGGGAACACTGAAGCTTTCTTT
>-|TRBV12-5|TRBJ1-4|-
CASGFSIDLGKLFF
TGTGCTAGTGGTTTTTCAATAGATCTCGGAAAACTGTTTTTT
>once|TRBV30|TRBJ1-5|TRBD1
CAWSTGEQPQHF
TGTGCCTGGTCGACAGGGGAACAGCCCCAGCATTTT
>-|TRBV3-1/TRBV3-2|TRBJ1-1|-
CASSPPAGSKAFF
TGTGCCAGCAGCCCACCGGCAGGGTCAAAAGCTTTCTTT
>-|TRBV2|TRBJ1-4|-
CASGLATNEKLFF
TGTGCCAGCGGATTGGCAACTAATGAAAAACTGTTTTTT
>-|TRBV28|TRBJ1-6|-
CASSFVRWKGSYNSPLHF
TGTGCCAGCAGTTTTGTCAGGTGGAAGGGCTCCTATAATTCACCCCTCCACTTT
>-|TRBV30|TRBJ1-1|-
CALARLNTEAFF
TGTGCCCTGGCCAGATTGAACACTGAAGCTTTCTTT
>-|TRBV5-1|TRBJ1-4|-
CASSVGESANEKLFF
TGCGCCAGCAGCGTGGGGGAGTCAGCGAATGAAAAACTGTTTTTT
>-|TRBV5-5|TRBJ2-1|-
CASSLGGLTSYNEQFF
TGTGCCAGCAGCTTGGGTGGACTAACCTCCTACAATGAGCAGTTCTTC
>-|TRBV15|TRBJ2-7|-
CATSRSPGSSYEQYF
TGTGCCACCAGCAGGAGCCCGGGCAGTTCATACGAGCAGTACTTC
>-|TRBV7-2|TRBJ1-2|-
CASSLSGGYTF
TGTGCCAGCAGCTTAAGTGGGGGCTACACCTTC
>-|TRBV7-9|TRBJ1-2|-
CASSLQVNYGYTF
TGTGCCAGCAGTTTACAAGTTAACTATGGCTACACCTTC
>-|TRBV27|TRBJ1-1|-
CASSLSYRNEAFF
TGTGCCAGCAGTTTATCTTACAGAAATGAAGCTTTCTTT
>once|TRBV30|TRBJ1-5|-
CAWSEYLPKDQPQHF
TGTGCCTGGAGCGAATACTTACCTAAGGATCAGCCCCAGCATTTT
>-|TRBV18|TRBJ2-2|TRBD2
CASSPGASGRNTGELFF
TGTGCCAGCTCACCGGGGGCTAGCGGGAGGAACACCGGGGAGCTGTTTTTT
>-|TRBV18|TRBJ1-5|-
CASSPQGMYSNQPQHF
TGTGCCAGCTCACCACAGGGCATGTATAGCAATCAGCCCCAGCATTTT
>-|TRBV11-1|TRBJ2-4|-
CASRDNTKNIQYF
TGTGCCAGCAGAGATAATACCAAAAACATTCAGTACTTC
>-|TRBV2|TRBJ2-4|-
CASSVYLSGNIQYF
TGTGCCAGCAGTGTGTATCTTAGCGGAAACATTCAGTACTTC
>-|TRBV29-1|TRBJ2-1|-
CSVTLSSYNEQFF
TGCAGCGTTACTTTATCTTCCTACAATGAGCAGTTCTTC
>-|TRBV7-3|TRBJ2-3|-
CASSRAPLADTQYF
TGTGCCAGCAGCCGAGCCCCGTTGGCAGATACGCAGTATTTT
>-|TRBV11-2|TRBJ2-7|-
CASSSLPYEQYF
TGTGCCAGCAGCTCCCTACCCTACGAGCAGTACTTC
>-|TRBV5-4|TRBJ1-2|-
CASSDGTAYGYTF
TGTGCCAGCAGCGACGGGACTGCTTATGGCTACACCTTC
>-|TRBV30|TRBJ1-6|TRBD1
CAFHQDRTHFPLHF
TGTGCCTTTCACCAGGACAGGACACACTTCCCCCTCCACTTT
>-|TRBV14|TRBJ1-2|-
CASSDSPNYGYTF
TGTGCCAGCAGCGACAGCCCTAACTATGGCTACACCTTC
>-|TRBV12-3/TRBV12-4|TRBJ2-2|-
CASSSSNTGELFF
TGTGCCAGCAGTTCATCTAACACCGGGGAGCTGTTTTTT
>-|TRBV9|TRBJ1-1|-
CASSVGRAEWTVSSAFF
TGTGCCAGCAGCGTAGGTCGGGCCGAGTGGACTGTCTCTTCGGCTTTCTTT
>-|TRBV6-5|TRBJ1-6|TRBD1
CASRQGRNNSPLHF
TGTGCCAGTCGACAGGGGAGGAATAATTCACCCCTCCACTTT
>-|TRBV29-1|TRBJ2-7|-
CSVEASSYEQYF
TGCAGCGTTGAGGCCAGCTCCTACGAGCAGTACTTC
>-|TRBV6-2/TRBV6-3|TRBJ1-4|-
CASSYSGYWDDEKLFF
TGTGCCAGCAGTTACTCAGGTTACTGGGATGATGAAAAACTGTTTTTT
>-|TRBV4-1|TRBJ2-7|-
CASSQDGSYEQYF
TGCGCCAGCAGCCAAGACGGTTCCTACGAGCAGTACTTC
>-|TRBV3-1/TRBV3-2|TRBJ2-4|-
CASSQVTDIQYF
TGTGCCAGCAGCCAAGTAACAGACATTCAGTACTTC
>-|TRBV2|TRBJ2-7|TRBD1
CASSRRTGDEQYF
TGTGCCAGCAGTCGCCGGACAGGGGACGAGCAGTACTTC
>few|TRBV19|TRBJ1-5|-
CASSPGNQPQHF
TGTGCCAGTAGTCCGGGCAATCAGCCCCAGCATTTT
>-|TRBV7-9|TRBJ1-2|-
CASSLPRGNYGYTF
TGTGCCAGCAGCTTGCCTAGGGGCAACTATGGCTACACCTTC
>-|TRBV2|TRBJ1-2|TRBD1
CASRGTGVNYGYTF
TGTGCCAGCAGGGGGACAGGGGTTAACTATGGCTACACCTTC
>-|TRBV6-5|TRBJ2-6|-
CASSYRQGSGANVLTF
TGTGCCAGCAGTTACCGCCAGGGTTCCGGGGCCAACGTCCTGACTTTC
>-|TRBV3-1/TRBV3-2|TRBJ1-1|-
CASSQGKNTEAFF
TGTGCCAGCAGCCAAGGTAAGAACACTGAAGCTTTCTTT
>-|TRBV19|TRBJ1-5|-
CASSIGRAGKGDYGNQPQHF
TGTGCCAGTAGTATAGGTCGGGCAGGGAAAGGGGATTATGGAAATCAGCCCCAGCATTTT
>-|TRBV6-5|TRBJ1-4|TRBD1
CASTPGQGAREKLFF
TGTGCCAGCACTCCCGGACAGGGGGCGCGAGAGAAACTGTTTTTT
>once|TRBV20-1|TRBJ2-7|-
CSAPNSIEQYF
TGCAGTGCCCCTAATTCCATCGAGCAGTACTTC
>-|TRBV5-5|TRBJ2-3|-
CASSLGGHTDTQYF
TGTGCCAGCAGCTTAGGGGGACACACAGATACGCAGTATTTT
>once|TRBV13|TRBJ1-5|-
CASSLGLRDYNQPQHF
TGTGCCAGCAGCTTAGGCCTTCGGGACTACAATCAGCCCCAGCATTTT
>-|TRBV5-1|TRBJ2-3|TRBD2
CASSSGAGGTDTQYF
TGCGCCAGCAGCTCTGGAGCGGGGGGGACAGATACGCAGTATTTT
>-|TRBV30|TRBJ1-1|TRBD1
CAWSGQGNTEAFF
TGTGCCTGGAGCGGACAGGGGAACACTGAAGCTTTCTTT
>-|TRBV7-3|TRBJ2-7|-
CASSPGGIQQYF
TGTGCCAGCAGCCCGGGCGGGATACAGCAGTACTTC
>-|TRBV5-4|TRBJ2-3|TRBD2
CASSVTSRYTDTQYF
TGTGCCAGCAGCGTGACTAGCCGGTACACAGATACGCAGTATTTT
>-|TRBV3-1/TRBV3-2|TRBJ2-1|-
CASSQGISFNEQFF
TGTGCCAGCAGCCAAGGCATTAGCTTCAATGAGCAGTTCTTC